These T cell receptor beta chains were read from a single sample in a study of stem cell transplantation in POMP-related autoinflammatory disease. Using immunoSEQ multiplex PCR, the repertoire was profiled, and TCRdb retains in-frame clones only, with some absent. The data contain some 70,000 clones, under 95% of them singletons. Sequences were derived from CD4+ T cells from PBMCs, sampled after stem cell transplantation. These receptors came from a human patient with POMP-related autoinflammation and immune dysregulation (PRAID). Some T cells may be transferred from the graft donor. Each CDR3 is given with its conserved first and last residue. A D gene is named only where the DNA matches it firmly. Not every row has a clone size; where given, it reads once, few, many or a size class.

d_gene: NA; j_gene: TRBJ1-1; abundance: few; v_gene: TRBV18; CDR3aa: CASSPEEPAFF; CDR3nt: TGTGCCAGCTCACCGGAAGAGCCAGCTTTCTTT
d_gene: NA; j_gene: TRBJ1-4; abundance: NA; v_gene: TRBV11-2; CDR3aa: CASSPNANEKLFF; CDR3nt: TGTGCCAGCAGCCCCAATGCTAATGAAAAACTGTTTTTT
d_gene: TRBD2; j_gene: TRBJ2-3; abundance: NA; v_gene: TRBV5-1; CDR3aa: CASSPVAGDTQYF; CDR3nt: TGCGCCAGCAGCCCGGTAGCGGGAGATACGCAGTATTTT
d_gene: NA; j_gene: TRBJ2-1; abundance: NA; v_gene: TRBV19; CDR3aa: CASSSDAGTQQFF; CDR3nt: TGTGCCAGTAGTAGTGACGCCGGGACCCAGCAGTTCTTC
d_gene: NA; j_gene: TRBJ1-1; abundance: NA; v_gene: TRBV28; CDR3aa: CASSPPGKMNTEAFF; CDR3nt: TGTGCCAGCAGCCCTCCGGGCAAGATGAACACTGAAGCTTTCTTT
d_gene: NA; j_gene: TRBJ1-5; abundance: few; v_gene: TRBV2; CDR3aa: CASRGWGQPQHF; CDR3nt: TGTGCCAGCAGAGGCTGGGGGCAGCCCCAGCATTTT
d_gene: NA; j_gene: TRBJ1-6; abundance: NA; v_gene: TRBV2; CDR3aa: CASSFDAASFSYNSPLHF; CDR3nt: TGTGCCAGCAGTTTTGATGCGGCGTCGTTCTCCTATAATTCACCCCTCCACTTT
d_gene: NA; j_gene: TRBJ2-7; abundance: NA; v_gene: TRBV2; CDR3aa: CASSGPVTYEQYF; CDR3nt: TGTGCCAGCAGTGGACCAGTAACCTACGAGCAGTACTTC
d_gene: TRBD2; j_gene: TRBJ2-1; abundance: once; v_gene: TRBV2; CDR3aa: CASRRTSGGANEQFF; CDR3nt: TGTGCCAGCAGGCGCACTAGCGGGGGGGCAAATGAGCAGTTCTTC
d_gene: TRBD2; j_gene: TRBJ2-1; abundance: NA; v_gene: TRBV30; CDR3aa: CAFEHGGEGSYNEQFF; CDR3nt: TGTGCCTTCGAGCACGGGGGGGAGGGGTCCTACAATGAGCAGTTCTTC
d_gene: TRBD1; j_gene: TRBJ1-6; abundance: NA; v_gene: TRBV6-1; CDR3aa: CASSEAPDRGHSPLHF; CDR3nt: TGTGCCAGCAGTGAAGCCCCGGACAGGGGGCATTCACCCCTCCACTTT
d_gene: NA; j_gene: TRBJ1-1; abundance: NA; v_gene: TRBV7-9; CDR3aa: CASSLGVSEAFF; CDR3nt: TGTGCCAGCAGCTTGGGGGTTTCTGAAGCTTTCTTT
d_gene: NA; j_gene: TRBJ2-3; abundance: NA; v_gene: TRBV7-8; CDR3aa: CASSLAGASTDTQYF; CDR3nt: TGTGCCAGCAGCTTGGCCGGTGCTAGCACAGATACGCAGTATTTT
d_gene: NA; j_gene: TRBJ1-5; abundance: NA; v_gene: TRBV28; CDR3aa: CASSLHTYSNQPQHF; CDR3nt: TGTGCCAGCAGTTTACACACATATAGCAATCAGCCCCAGCATTTT
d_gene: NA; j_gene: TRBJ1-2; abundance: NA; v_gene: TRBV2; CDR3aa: CASRGVPGLLDTF; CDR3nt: TGTGCCAGCAGAGGGGTTCCGGGGTTGCTTGACACCTTC
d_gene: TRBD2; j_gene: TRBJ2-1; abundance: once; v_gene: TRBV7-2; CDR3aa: CASSFIAGGNNEQFF; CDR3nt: TGTGCCAGCAGCTTCATAGCGGGGGGCAACAATGAGCAGTTCTTC
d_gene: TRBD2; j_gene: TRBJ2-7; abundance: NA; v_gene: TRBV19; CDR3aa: CASSTFGAGDSYEQYF; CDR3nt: TGTGCCAGTAGTACCTTCGGCGCGGGAGATTCCTACGAGCAGTACTTC
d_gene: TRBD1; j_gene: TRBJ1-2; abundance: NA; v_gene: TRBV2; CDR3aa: CASSRQGNNGYTF; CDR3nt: TGTGCCAGCAGTCGACAGGGGAACAATGGCTACACCTTC
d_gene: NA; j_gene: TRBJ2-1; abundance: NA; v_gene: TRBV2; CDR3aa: CASRGPGLDRKFF; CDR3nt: TGTGCCAGCAGGGGTCCGGGACTCGATCGTAAGTTCTTC
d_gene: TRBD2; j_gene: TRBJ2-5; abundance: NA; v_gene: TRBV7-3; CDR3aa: CASSVTAGDETQYF; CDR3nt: TGTGCCAGCAGCGTAACGGCGGGAGACGAGACCCAGTACTTC
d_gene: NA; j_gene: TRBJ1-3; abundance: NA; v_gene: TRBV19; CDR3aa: CASSISSGNTIYF; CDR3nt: TGTGCCAGTAGTATCTCCAGTGGAAACACCATATATTTT
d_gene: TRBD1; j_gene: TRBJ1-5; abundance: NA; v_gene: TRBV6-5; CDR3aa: CASSRDRVFQPQHF; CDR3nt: TGTGCCAGCTCCCGGGACAGGGTTTTTCAGCCCCAGCATTTT
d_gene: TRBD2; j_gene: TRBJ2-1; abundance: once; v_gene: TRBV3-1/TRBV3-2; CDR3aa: CASSLLADIYNEQFF; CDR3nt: TGTGCCAGCAGCCTGCTAGCGGACATCTACAATGAGCAGTTCTTC
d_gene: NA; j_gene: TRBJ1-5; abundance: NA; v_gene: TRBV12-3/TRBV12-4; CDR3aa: CASSPQGTQPQHF; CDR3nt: TGTGCCAGCAGTCCCCAGGGGACTCAGCCCCAGCATTTT
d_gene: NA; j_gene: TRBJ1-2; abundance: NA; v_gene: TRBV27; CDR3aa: CASSLRGLGYGYTF; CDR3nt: TGTGCCAGCAGTTTAAGGGGATTGGGCTATGGCTACACCTTC
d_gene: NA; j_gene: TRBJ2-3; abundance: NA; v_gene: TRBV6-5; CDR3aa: CASSYGGGVYTDTQYF; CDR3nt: TGTGCCAGCAGTTACGGGGGGGGCGTCTACACAGATACGCAGTATTTT
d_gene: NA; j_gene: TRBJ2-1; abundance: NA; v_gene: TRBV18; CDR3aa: CASSPGPPYNEQFF; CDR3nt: TGTGCCAGCTCACCAGGGCCACCTTACAATGAGCAGTTCTTC
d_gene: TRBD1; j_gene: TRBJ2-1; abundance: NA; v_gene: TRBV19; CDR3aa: CASDRGDSSYNEQFF; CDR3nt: TGTGCCAGCGACAGGGGTGACAGCTCCTACAATGAGCAGTTCTTC
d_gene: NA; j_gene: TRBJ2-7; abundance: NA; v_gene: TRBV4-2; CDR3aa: CASSQGGSYEQYF; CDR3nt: TGTGCCAGCAGCCAAGGGGGCTCCTACGAGCAGTACTTC
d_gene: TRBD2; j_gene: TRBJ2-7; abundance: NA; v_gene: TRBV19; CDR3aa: CASSIGLAGTSYEQYF; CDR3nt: TGTGCCAGTAGTATTGGACTAGCGGGGACCTCCTACGAGCAGTACTTC
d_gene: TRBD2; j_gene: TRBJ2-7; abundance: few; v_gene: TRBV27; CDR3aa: CASRGRTSRPYEQYF; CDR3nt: TGTGCCAGCAGGGGTCGGACTAGCCGACCCTACGAGCAGTACTTC
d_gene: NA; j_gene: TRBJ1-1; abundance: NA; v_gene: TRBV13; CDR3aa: CASARGPLGTEAFF; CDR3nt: TGTGCCAGCGCCCGGGGACCTCTGGGGACTGAAGCTTTCTTT
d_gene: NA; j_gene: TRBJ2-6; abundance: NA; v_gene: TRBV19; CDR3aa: CASSTGGNSGANVLTF; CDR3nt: TGTGCCAGTAGCACGGGGGGCAACTCTGGGGCCAACGTCCTGACTTTC
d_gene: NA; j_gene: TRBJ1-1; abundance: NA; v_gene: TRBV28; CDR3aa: CASSLEGMNTEAFF; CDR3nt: TGTGCCAGCAGTTTGGAGGGCATGAACACTGAAGCTTTCTTT
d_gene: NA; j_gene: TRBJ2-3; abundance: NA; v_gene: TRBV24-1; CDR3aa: CATSDLAGREPSTDTQYF; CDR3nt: TGTGCCACCAGTGATTTGGCAGGTCGGGAACCTAGCACAGATACGCAGTATTTT
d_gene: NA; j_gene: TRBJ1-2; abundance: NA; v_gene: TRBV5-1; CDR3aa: CASSLVPTGTNSYGYTF; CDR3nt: TGCGCCAGCAGCTTGGTCCCAACTGGCACGAACAGTTATGGCTACACCTTC
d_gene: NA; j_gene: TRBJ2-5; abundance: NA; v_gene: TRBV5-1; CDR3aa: CASSPTGDRSETQYF; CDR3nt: TGCGCCAGCAGCCCCACCGGAGACAGAAGTGAGACCCAGTACTTC
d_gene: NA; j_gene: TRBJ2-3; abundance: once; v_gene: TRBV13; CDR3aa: CASRWGGRIDTQYF; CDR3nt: TGTGCCAGCCGCTGGGGCGGTAGGATAGATACGCAGTATTTT
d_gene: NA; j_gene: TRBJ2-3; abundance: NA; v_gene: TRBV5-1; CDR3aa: CASSFVLGTDTQYF; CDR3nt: TGCGCCAGCAGCTTCGTTCTGGGCACAGATACGCAGTATTTT
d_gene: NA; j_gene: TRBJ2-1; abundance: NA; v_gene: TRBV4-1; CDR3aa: CASSQGLSAEQFF; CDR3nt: TGCGCCAGCAGCCAAGGGCTCTCCGCTGAGCAGTTCTTC
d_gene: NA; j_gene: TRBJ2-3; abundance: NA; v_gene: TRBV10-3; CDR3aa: CAISRGSTDTQYF; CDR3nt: TGTGCCATCAGCCGGGGTAGCACAGATACGCAGTATTTT
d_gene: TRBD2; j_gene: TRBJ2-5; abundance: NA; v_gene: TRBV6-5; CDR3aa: CASLLTGGQETQYF; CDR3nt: TGTGCCTCCCTCCTAACGGGGGGACAAGAGACCCAGTACTTC
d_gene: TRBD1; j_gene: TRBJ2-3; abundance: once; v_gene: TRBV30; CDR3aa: CAWSRQGSGTDTQYF; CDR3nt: TGTGCCTGGAGTAGACAGGGGAGCGGCACAGATACGCAGTATTTT
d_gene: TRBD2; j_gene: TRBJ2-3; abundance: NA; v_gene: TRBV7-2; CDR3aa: CASSGGVARTTDTQYF; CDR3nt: TGTGCCAGCAGCGGGGGGGTCGCCCGGACAACAGATACGCAGTATTTT
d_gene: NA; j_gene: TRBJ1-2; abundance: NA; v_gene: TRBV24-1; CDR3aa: CATSDPTVNYGYTF; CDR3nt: TGTGCCACCAGTGACCCGACAGTTAACTATGGCTACACCTTC
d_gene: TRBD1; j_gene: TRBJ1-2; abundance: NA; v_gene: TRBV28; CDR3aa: CASSLVTGGNYGYTF; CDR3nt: TGTGCCAGCAGTTTGGTTACAGGGGGCAACTATGGCTACACCTTC
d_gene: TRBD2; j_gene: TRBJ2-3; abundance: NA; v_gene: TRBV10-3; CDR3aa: CAIRETSGITDTQYF; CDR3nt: TGTGCCATCAGGGAGACTAGCGGTATCACAGATACGCAGTATTTT
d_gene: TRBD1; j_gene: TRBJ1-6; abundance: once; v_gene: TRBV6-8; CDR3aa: CASSYPPQQGVKVVHQFNPPLHF; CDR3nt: TGTGCCAGCAGTTACCCGCCCCAACAGGGGGTGAAGGTTGTTCACCAATTTAATCCACCCCTCCACTTT
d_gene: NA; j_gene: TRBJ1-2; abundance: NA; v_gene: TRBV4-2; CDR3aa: CASSQDFVSMGRGVDRGYTF; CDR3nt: TGTGCCAGCAGCCAAGATTTTGTGTCCATGGGGAGGGGAGTCGATCGGGGCTACACCTTC